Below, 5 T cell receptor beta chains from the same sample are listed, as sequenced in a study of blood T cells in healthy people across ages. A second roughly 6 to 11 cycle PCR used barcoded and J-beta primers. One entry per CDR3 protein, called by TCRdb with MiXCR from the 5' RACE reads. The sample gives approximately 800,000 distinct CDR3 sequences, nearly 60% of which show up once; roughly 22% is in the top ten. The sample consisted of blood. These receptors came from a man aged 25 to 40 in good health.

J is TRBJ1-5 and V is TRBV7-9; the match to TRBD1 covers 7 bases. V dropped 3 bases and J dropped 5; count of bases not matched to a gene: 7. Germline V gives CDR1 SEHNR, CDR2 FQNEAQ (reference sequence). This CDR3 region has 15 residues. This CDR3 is CASSLGRGAYQPQHF. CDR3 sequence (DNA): TGTGCCAGCAGCTTGGGCAGGGGGGCGTATCAGCCCCAGCATTTT.

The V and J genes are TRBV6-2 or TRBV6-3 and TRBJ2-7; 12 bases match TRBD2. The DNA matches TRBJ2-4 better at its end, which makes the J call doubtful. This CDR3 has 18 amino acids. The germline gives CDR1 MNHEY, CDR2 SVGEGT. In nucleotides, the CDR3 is TGTGCCAGCAGTTACTCAACCACTAGCGGGGGGAGGAAAAACATTCAGTACTTC. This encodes CASSYSTTSGGRKNIQYF.

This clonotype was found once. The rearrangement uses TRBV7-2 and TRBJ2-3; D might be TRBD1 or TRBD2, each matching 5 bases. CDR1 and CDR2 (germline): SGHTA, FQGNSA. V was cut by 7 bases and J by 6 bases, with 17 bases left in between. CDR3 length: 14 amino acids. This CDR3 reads CASNPGAIADTQYF. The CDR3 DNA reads TGTGCCAGCAACCCTGGGGCAATAGCGGATACGCAGTATTTT.

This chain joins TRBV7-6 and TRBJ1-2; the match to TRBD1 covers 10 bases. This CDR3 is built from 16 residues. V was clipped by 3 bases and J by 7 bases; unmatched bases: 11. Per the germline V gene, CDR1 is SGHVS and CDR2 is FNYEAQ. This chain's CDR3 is CASSLMTGGKVGGYTF. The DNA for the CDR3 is TGTGCCAGCAGCTTGATGACAGGGGGCAAAGTAGGTGGCTACACCTTC.

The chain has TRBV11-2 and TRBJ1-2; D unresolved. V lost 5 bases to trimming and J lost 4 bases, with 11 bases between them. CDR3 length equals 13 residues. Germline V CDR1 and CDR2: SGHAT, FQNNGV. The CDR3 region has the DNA TGTGCCAGCAGCACGGGGTCGAGCTATGGCTACACCTTC. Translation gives CASSTGSSYGYTF.